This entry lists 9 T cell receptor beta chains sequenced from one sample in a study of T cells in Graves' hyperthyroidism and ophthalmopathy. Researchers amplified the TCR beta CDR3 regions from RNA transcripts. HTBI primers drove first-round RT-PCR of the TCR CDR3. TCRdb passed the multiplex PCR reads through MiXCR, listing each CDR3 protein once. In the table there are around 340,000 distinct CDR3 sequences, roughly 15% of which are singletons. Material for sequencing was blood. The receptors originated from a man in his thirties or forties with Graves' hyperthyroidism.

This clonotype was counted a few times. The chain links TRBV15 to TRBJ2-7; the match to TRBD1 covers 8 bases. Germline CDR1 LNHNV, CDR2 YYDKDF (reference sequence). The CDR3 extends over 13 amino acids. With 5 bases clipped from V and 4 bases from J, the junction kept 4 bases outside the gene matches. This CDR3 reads CATSGDRRYEQYF. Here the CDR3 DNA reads TGTGCCACCAGCGGGGACAGGAGGTACGAGCAGTACTTC.

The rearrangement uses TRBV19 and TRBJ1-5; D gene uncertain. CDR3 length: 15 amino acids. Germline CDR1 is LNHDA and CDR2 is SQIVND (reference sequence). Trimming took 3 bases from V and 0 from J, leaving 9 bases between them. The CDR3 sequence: CASSMFGTSNQPQHF. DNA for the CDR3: TGTGCCAGTAGTATGTTCGGAACTAGCAATCAGCCCCAGCATTTT.

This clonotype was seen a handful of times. CDR3: CASSELSGGKTQYF. As DNA, the CDR3 is TGTGCCAGCAGTGAGCTTTCAGGGGGAAAGACCCAGTACTTC. The chain employs TRBV25-1 and TRBJ2-5; 7 positions agree with TRBD1. The ends lost 3 bases at V and 6 bases at J; junction bases unmatched: 7. The CDR3 runs to 14 residues. Germline V CDR1 and CDR2: MGHDK, SYGVNS. Full variable domain (rest looked up from reference TRBV25-1 and TRBJ2-5): EADIYQTPRYLVIGTGKKITLECSQTMGHDKMYWYQQDPGMELHLIHYSYGVNSTEKGDLSSESTVSRIRTEHFPLTLESARPSHTSQYLCASSELSGGKTQYFGPGTRLLVL.

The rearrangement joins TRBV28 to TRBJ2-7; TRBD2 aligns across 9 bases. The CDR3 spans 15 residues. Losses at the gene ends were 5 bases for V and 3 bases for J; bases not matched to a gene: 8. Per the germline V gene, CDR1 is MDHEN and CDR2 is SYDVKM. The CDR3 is CASSRSGTSSYEQYF. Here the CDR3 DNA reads TGTGCCAGCAGTCGTTCCGGGACTAGCAGCTACGAGCAGTACTTC.

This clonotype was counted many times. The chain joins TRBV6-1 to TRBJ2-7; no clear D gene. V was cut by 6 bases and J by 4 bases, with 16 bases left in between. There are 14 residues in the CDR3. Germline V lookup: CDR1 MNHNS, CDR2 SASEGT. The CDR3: CASSQVQKDYEQYF. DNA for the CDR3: TGTGCCAGCAGCCAAGTTCAGAAGGATTACGAGCAGTACTTC.

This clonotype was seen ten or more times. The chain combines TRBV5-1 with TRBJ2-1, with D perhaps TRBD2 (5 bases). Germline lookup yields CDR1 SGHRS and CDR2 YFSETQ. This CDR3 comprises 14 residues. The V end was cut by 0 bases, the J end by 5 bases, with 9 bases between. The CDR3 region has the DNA TGCGCCAGCAGCTTGGAGGGAGCTCACAATGAGCAGTTCTTC. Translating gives CASSLEGAHNEQFF.

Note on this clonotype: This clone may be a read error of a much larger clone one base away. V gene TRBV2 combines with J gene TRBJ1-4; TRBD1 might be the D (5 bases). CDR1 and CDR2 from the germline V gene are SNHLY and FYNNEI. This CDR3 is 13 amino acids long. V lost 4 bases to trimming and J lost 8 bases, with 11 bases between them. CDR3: CASSAAGLEKLFF. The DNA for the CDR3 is TGTGCCAGCAGTGCCGCAGGGTTAGAAAAACTGTTTTTT.

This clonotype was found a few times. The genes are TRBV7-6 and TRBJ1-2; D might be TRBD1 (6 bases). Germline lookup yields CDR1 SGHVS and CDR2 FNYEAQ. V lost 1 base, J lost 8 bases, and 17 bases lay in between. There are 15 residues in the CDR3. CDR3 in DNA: TGTGCCAGCAGCTTAGGTGGTGGCAGGGGAGGAGGCTACACCTTC. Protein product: CASSLGGGRGGGYTF. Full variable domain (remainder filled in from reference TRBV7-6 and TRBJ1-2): GAGVSQSPRYKVTKRGQDVALRCDPISGHVSLYWYRQALGQGPEFLTYFNYEAQQDKSGLPNDRFSAERPEGSISTLTIQRTEQRDSAMYRCASSLGGGRGGGYTFGSGTRLTVV.

This CDR3 is CASSHRSPGLAAQFF. CDR3 in DNA: TGTGCCAGCAGCCACCGAAGCCCGGGACTAGCGGCTCAGTTCTTC. This chain links TRBV3-1 with TRBJ2-1, with 11 bases that match TRBD2. V gave up 3 bases and J gave up 13 bases; unmatched junction bases: 11. This CDR3 region has 15 residues. Germline CDR1 is LGHDT and CDR2 is YNNKEL (reference sequence).